Below, 28 T cell receptor beta chains from the same sample are listed, as sequenced in a study of CD8 T cells in ankylosing spondylitis. TCRdb fed the 5' RACE reads into MiXCR, producing one record per CDR3 protein. The repertoire has 350,000 to 400,000 distinct CDR3 sequences, roughly 22% of them found once; the top ten carry roughly 13%. Sequenced material: blood, either unsorted or a sorted T cell fraction (not recorded which). The receptors were sampled from a male donor with ankylosing spondylitis or in good health (not recorded which).

V and J are TRBV6-1 and TRBJ2-3; possibly TRBD2 for D (6 bases). V was cut by 6 bases and J by 5 bases, with 15 bases left in between. CDR1 is MNHNS and CDR2 is SASEGT in the germline V gene. The length of the CDR3 is 14 residues. The CDR3 sequence is CASRFVGGGDTQYF. The CDR3 nucleotides are TGTGCCAGCAGATTCGTGGGGGGAGGAGATACGCAGTATTTT.

The rearrangement links TRBV15 to TRBJ2-7; D uncertain. The CDR3 covers 13 residues. V lost 7 bases, J lost 1 base, and 11 bases lay in between. Germline V gene sequence: CDR1 LNHNV, CDR2 YYDKDF (reference sequence). CDR3 sequence (DNA): TGTGCCACCACCCCGGGCAATTCCTACGAGCAGTACTTC. It encodes CATTPGNSYEQYF.

This clonotype was counted a few times. The rearrangement joins TRBV6-1 to TRBJ2-3; tentatively, D is TRBD2 (5 bases). V dropped 4 bases and J dropped 7 bases, with 9 bases sitting between them. Germline V gene data show CDR1 as MNHNS and CDR2 as SASEGT. The CDR3 runs 12 residues. CDR3 in amino acids: CASSATGNTQYF. As DNA, the CDR3 is TGTGCCAGCAGTGCCACGGGGAATACGCAGTATTTT.

This clonotype was recorded many times. This chain uses TRBV12-3 or TRBV12-4 with TRBJ2-1, with D perhaps matching TRBD2 (6 bases). The CDR3 spans 13 residues. V lost 8 bases to trimming and J lost 2 bases, with 10 bases between them. CDR3 sequence reads: CASGTGAYNEQFF. The CDR3 DNA reads TGTGCCAGCGGGACGGGGGCCTACAATGAGCAGTTCTTC.

The chain uses TRBV9 and TRBJ2-1; D is perhaps TRBD2 (6 bases). V gave up 2 bases and J gave up 5 bases, with 17 bases separating them. Per the germline V gene, CDR1 is SGDLS and CDR2 is YYNGEE. This CDR3 has 16 amino acids. The CDR3 bases are TGTGCCAGCAGCGTTAAGAGAGGGGAGGTAAACAATGAGCAGTTCTTC. Translating gives CASSVKRGEVNNEQFF. The entire variable domain, with the rest obtained from reference TRBV9 and TRBJ2-1, is as follows: DSGVTQTPKHLITATGQRVTLRCSPRSGDLSVYWYQQSLDQGLQFLIQYYNGEERAKGNILERFSAQQFPDLHSELNLSSLELGDSALYFCASSVKRGEVNNEQFFGPGTRLTVL.

This chain links TRBV9 with TRBJ1-4, with D uncertain. CDR1 is SGDLS, CDR2 YYNGEE, per germline. The CDR3 consists of 16 residues. Trimming pared 0 bases from V and 2 bases from J, leaving 11 bases between. The CDR3 DNA sequence: TGTGCCAGCAGCGTAGCTAAGGGAGGTACTAATGAAAAACTGTTTTTT. Translated, it gives CASSVAKGGTNEKLFF.

This clonotype came up a few times. The chain couples TRBV29-1 to TRBJ2-7, with 8 positions matching TRBD1. Per the germline V gene, CDR1 is SQVTM and CDR2 is ANQGSEA. The CDR3 is 12 amino acids. The V and J ends lost 4 bases and 6 bases, in that order; junction bases with no gene match: 5. The CDR3 loop reads CSVGGQEGEQYF. The CDR3 DNA reads TGCAGCGTTGGGGGACAGGAGGGCGAGCAGTACTTC.

This clonotype was found a few times. The gene calls are TRBV29-1 and TRBJ2-7; tentative D call: TRBD1 (5 bases). The V end lost 2 bases, the J end lost 3 bases, and 11 bases lay between the germline ends. The CDR3 covers 13 residues. Germline CDR1 is SQVTM and CDR2 is ANQGSEA. CDR3 amino acids: CSVEIAGFYEQYF. The CDR3, as DNA: TGCAGCGTTGAAATTGCAGGGTTCTACGAGCAGTACTTC.

This clonotype was seen a few times. The gene calls are TRBV20-1 and TRBJ2-7; D tentatively fits TRBD1 or TRBD2 (5 bases each). Per germline, CDR1 DFQATT and CDR2 SNEGSKA (reference sequence). This CDR3 contains 15 residues. Trimming took off 3 bases at V and 0 bases at J, with 15 bases between the two ends. The CDR3 DNA sequence: TGCAGTGCTAGCCCAGGGACGGGGAGCTCCTACGAGCAGTACTTC. It specifies CSASPGTGSSYEQYF.

The chain recombines TRBV10-3 with TRBJ2-3; a possible D gene is TRBD2 (5 bases). Between the trimmed V and J ends, which lost 4 bases and 1 base, there was a span of 15 bases. Per germline, CDR1 ENHRY and CDR2 SYGVKD. CDR3 size: 16 residues. CDR3 loop: CAISGPPGSGTDTQYF. CDR3 in DNA: TGTGCCATCAGTGGACCCCCGGGGAGCGGCACAGATACGCAGTATTTT.

This clonotype was picked up many times. The rearrangement uses TRBV12-3 or TRBV12-4 and TRBJ2-3, with a possible D match to TRBD1 (5 bases). Trimming removed 6 bases from V and 0 bases from J, with 13 bases in between. The CDR3 loop spans 15 amino acids. CDR3 region: CASSAGQMSTDTQYF. Here the CDR3 DNA reads TGTGCCAGCAGCGCCGGACAAATGAGCACAGATACGCAGTATTTT.

This sequence joins TRBV12-3 or TRBV12-4 and TRBJ2-3; 9 positions agree with TRBD2. With V trimmed by 6 bases and J by 2 bases, 9 bases remained unmatched. This CDR3 comprises 16 residues. CDR3 DNA sequence: TGTGCCAGCAGGCAGATTCTAGCGGGGTACACAGATACGCAGTATTTT. It yields the protein CASRQILAGYTDTQYF.

The chain links TRBV15 to TRBJ2-5, with 8 bases lining up with TRBD1. Germline-derived CDR1 and CDR2 are LNHNV and YYDKDF (reference sequence). This CDR3 spans 16 amino acids. V was clipped by 0 bases and J by 3 bases; unmatched bases: 6. This CDR3 reads CATSRDRTGTEETQYF. The CDR3 bases are TGTGCCACCAGCAGAGATAGGACAGGGACCGAAGAGACCCAGTACTTC.

A few counts support this clonotype. The genes are TRBV7-8 and TRBJ2-7; D not resolved. V lost 7 bases to trimming and J lost 6 bases, with 19 bases between them. The germline V gene has CDR1 SGHVS and CDR2 FQNEAQ. This CDR3 region has 14 residues. CDR3 in amino acids: CASTGVSSLLEQYF. For the CDR3, the DNA is TGTGCCAGCACCGGAGTCTCAAGTCTCCTCGAGCAGTACTTC.

This rearrangement joins TRBV12-3 or TRBV12-4 to TRBJ1-4, with unresolved D. V lost 2 bases and J 10 bases, leaving 14 bases between the germline ends. The CDR3 sequence is 14 residues long. CDR3 sequence (DNA): TGTGCCAGCAGTTTACTTCCAAACGGCGGAAAACTGTTTTTT. Its protein product is CASSLLPNGGKLFF.

This clonotype has only a few counts. The V and J genes are TRBV27 and TRBJ2-5; D uncertain. The CDR3 is made up of 14 amino acids. V was clipped by 6 bases and J by 1 base, with 12 bases between them. The germline gives CDR1 MNHEY, CDR2 SMNVEV (reference sequence). Here the CDR3 reads CASSSGAIQETQYF. In DNA form, the CDR3 reads TGTGCCAGCAGCTCAGGAGCCATCCAAGAGACCCAGTACTTC.

The CDR3, as DNA: TGCAGCGCCCAGGGACAGGGGGCGTGGGGGCAGTACTTC. Residues: CSAQGQGAWGQYF. J is TRBJ2-7 and V is TRBV29-1, with 12 bases fitting TRBD1. From germline, CDR1 is SQVTM and CDR2 ANQGSEA. V was pared by 7 bases and J by 9 bases, with 10 bases of the junction left unmatched. The CDR3 is 13 residues long.

This clonotype was seen only a few times. The chain uses TRBV6-5 and TRBJ1-1; no definite D call. CDR3 size: 15 residues. Germline CDR1 reads MNHEY; CDR2 reads SVGAGI. Trimming cost V 2 bases and J 1 base, with 11 bases left between them. CDR3 sequence reads: CASSYGLGSNTEAFF. The CDR3 bases are TGTGCCAGCAGTTACGGGCTAGGATCGAACACTGAAGCTTTCTTT.

The table lists this clonotype with a few counts. The chain links TRBV5-6 to TRBJ1-2, with TRBD1 as a possible D gene (5 bases). The germline V gene encodes CDR1 SGHDT and CDR2 YYEEEE. Trimming removed 4 bases from V and 2 bases from J, with 12 bases in between. The CDR3 spans 14 residues. The DNA for the CDR3 is TGTGCCAGCAGCCATCGACAGACCAACTATGGCTACACCTTC. Translation: CASSHRQTNYGYTF. The whole variable domain, filled in from reference TRBV5-6 and TRBJ1-2, reads DAGVTQSPTHLIKTRGQQVTLRCSPKSGHDTVSWYQQALGQGPQFIFQYYEEEERQRGNFPDRFSGHQFPNYSSELNVNALLLGDSALYLCASSHRQTNYGYTFGSGTRLTVV.

This chain joins TRBV27 and TRBJ2-7; TRBD1 might be the D (6 bases). The CDR3 spans 14 residues. Trimming removed 6 bases at V and 0 bases at J, with 12 bases between. Germline V gene sequence: CDR1 MNHEY, CDR2 SMNVEV (reference sequence). The CDR3 loop reads CASRWTVDSYEQYF. In DNA form, the CDR3 reads TGTGCCAGCAGGTGGACAGTGGACTCCTACGAGCAGTACTTC.

This clonotype turned up a few times. The chain is built from TRBV12-5 and TRBJ2-2; D uncertain. Looked up from germline, CDR1 is LGHNT and CDR2 is FRNRAP. The CDR3 is 15 residues long. The germline V and J ends were trimmed by 2 bases and 2 bases, with 9 bases remaining between them. For the CDR3, the DNA is TGTGCTAGTGGTTTGTCGGCGGACAACACCGGGGAGCTGTTTTTT. Translated: CASGLSADNTGELFF. Using reference TRBV12-5 and TRBJ2-2 for the parts outside the CDR3, the full variable domain is DARVTQTPRHKVTEMGQEVTMRCQPILGHNTVFWYRQTMMQGLELLAYFRNRAPLDDSGMPKDRFSAEMPDATLATLKIQPSEPRDSAVYFCASGLSADNTGELFFGEGSRLTVL.

The chain links TRBV2 to TRBJ2-1; D is ambiguous. The V end lost 4 bases, the J end lost 3 bases, and 19 bases lay between the germline ends. The CDR3 is made up of 17 amino acids. In germline, CDR1 is SNHLY, CDR2 FYNNEI. CDR3 DNA: TGTGCCAGCAGTGGTCAAAGGCGGATTACCGACTACAATGAGCAGTTCTTC. It specifies CASSGQRRITDYNEQFF.

In this sample, this clonotype turned up a few times. The chain joins TRBV20-1 to TRBJ1-1; the D gene is possibly TRBD1 (6 bases). The germline V and J ends were trimmed by 6 bases and 1 base, with 12 bases remaining between them. CDR3 length equals 13 residues. Germline CDR1 is DFQATT and CDR2 is SNEGSKA (reference sequence). The CDR3 loop is CSATGWANTEAFF. CDR3 sequence (DNA): TGCAGTGCCACAGGGTGGGCGAACACTGAAGCTTTCTTT.

This clonotype was detected only a few times. The chain carries TRBV4-2 and TRBJ2-5, with 11 bases identical to TRBD1. The germline CDR1 and CDR2 sequences are LGHNA and YNFKEQ. The CDR3 extends over 16 amino acids. V lost 6 bases to trimming and J lost 4 bases; unmatched junction nucleotides: 10. Here the CDR3 reads CASRARTGGSGETQYF. The CDR3 nucleotides are TGTGCCAGCAGAGCCCGGACAGGGGGCTCGGGAGAGACCCAGTACTTC.

V gene TRBV28 combines with J gene TRBJ2-3; possible D gene TRBD1, 6 bases. The CDR3 contains 15 residues. The germline V gene has CDR1 MDHEN and CDR2 SYDVKM. Trimming removed 6 bases from V and 2 bases from J, with 15 bases in between. The CDR3 nucleotides are TGTGCCAGCAGACCTACAGGGTCGATCACAGATACGCAGTATTTT. It yields the protein CASRPTGSITDTQYF.

V and J are TRBV12-3 or TRBV12-4 and TRBJ2-7, with 8 bases identical to TRBD2. V was clipped by 6 bases and J by 6 bases; unmatched bases: 7. CDR3 length equals 13 residues. The CDR3 sequence: CASRTTGGPEQYF. The CDR3 DNA sequence: TGTGCCAGCAGAACCACGGGGGGGCCCGAGCAGTACTTC.

The genes are TRBV6-1 and TRBJ2-3; D is ambiguous. This CDR3 spans 15 amino acids. Germline CDR1 reads MNHNS; CDR2 reads SASEGT. V gave up 7 bases and J gave up 0 bases, with 14 bases separating them. The CDR3 spells CASTENPTSTDTQYF. The CDR3 DNA sequence: TGTGCCAGCACCGAAAACCCTACTAGCACAGATACGCAGTATTTT.

This clonotype was seen a handful of times. The chain has TRBV20-1 and TRBJ2-7; TRBD2 aligns across 10 bases. Germline V gene lookup returns CDR1 DFQATT and CDR2 SNEGSKA (reference sequence). V lost 4 bases, J lost 0 bases, and 3 bases stayed unmatched. CDR3 size: 14 residues. The CDR3 is CSATGLAASYEQYF. CDR3 sequence (DNA): TGCAGTGCTACCGGACTAGCGGCCTCCTACGAGCAGTACTTC.